This T cell receptor (beta chain) was retrieved from a study of graft-versus-host responses after intestinal transplantation. Background on the study: Induction using anti-thymocyte globulin, followed by tacrolimus and steroids for roughly 3 years, was given to all recipients. Broader study findings: Allograft clonal ratios (graft-versus-host to host-versus-graft) were high in patients who had graft-donor T cell macrochimerism. Recipient marrow contained GvH clones, some of which appeared first in ileum or blood.

The protocol was immunoSEQ multiplex PCR, while the TCRdb copy is restricted to in-frame clones and leaves out a portion. The sample has 43,000 or so clones, approximately 95% seen once. This CDR3 has 14 residues. With 8 bases removed from V and 1 base from J, the gap between germline ends came to 12 bases. Germline V gives CDR1 SGHAT, CDR2 FQNNGV. Of note for this clone: What it binds is unknown.

This chain joins TRBV11-2 and TRBJ2-1; D possibly corresponds to TRBD1 (5 bases). The input for sequencing was PBMCs, taken around 350 days after intestinal transplant. The receptor was isolated from a human patient who received an intestinal transplant, so some T cells may come from the graft donor. In DNA, the CDR3 is TGTGCCAGCGGGGCTAAGGGGTCCTACAATGAGCAGTTCTTC. Translated: CASGAKGSYNEQFF.